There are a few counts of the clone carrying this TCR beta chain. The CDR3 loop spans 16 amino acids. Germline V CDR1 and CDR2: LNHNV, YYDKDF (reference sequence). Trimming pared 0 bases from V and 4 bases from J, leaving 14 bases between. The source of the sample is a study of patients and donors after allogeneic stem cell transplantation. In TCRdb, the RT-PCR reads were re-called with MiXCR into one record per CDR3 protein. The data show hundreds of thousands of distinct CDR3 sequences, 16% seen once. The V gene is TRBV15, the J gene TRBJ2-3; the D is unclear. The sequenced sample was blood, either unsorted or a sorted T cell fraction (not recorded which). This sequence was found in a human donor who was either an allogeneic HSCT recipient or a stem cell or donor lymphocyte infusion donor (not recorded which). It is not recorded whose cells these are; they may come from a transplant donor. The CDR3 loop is CATSRDRATRADTQYF. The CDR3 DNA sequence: TGTGCCACCAGCAGAGATCGGGCAACTCGGGCAGATACGCAGTATTTT.